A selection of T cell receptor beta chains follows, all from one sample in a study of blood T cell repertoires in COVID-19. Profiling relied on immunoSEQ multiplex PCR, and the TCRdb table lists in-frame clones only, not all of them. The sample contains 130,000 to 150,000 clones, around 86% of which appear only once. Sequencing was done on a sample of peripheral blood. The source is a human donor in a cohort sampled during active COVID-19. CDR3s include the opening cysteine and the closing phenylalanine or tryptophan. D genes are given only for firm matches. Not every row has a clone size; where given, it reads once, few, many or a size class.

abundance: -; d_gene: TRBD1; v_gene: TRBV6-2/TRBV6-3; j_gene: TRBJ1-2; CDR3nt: TGTGCCAGCAGGCCTGCCATGACAGGGGGCGGCTATGGCTACACCTTC; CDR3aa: CASRPAMTGGGYGYTF
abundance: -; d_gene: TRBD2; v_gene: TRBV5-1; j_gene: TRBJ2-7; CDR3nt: TGCGCCAGCAGCGTTGGTGGGGGGGTCTACGAGCAGTACTTC; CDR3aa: CASSVGGGVYEQYF
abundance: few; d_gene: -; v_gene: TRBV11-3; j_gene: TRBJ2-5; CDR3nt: TGTGCCAGCAGCTTAGGGGGGGACCAAGAGACCCAGTACTTC; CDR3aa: CASSLGGDQETQYF
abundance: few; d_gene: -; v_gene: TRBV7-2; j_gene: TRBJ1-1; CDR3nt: TGTGCCAGCAGCTTACGGGAGACTGAAGCTTTCTTT; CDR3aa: CASSLRETEAFF
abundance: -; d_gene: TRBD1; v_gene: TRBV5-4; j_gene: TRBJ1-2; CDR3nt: TGTGCCAGCAGCTCCCGAAGCCAGGGGGACTATGGCTACACCTTC; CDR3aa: CASSSRSQGDYGYTF
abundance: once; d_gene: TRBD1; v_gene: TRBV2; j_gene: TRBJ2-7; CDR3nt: TGTGCCAGCTGGGGACAGGTTAGCTCCTACGAGCAGTACTTC; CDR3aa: CASWGQVSSYEQYF
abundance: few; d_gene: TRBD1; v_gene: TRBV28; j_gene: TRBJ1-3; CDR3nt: TGTGCCAGCAGAAGGGACAGACACTCTGGAAACACCATATATTTT; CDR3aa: CASRRDRHSGNTIYF
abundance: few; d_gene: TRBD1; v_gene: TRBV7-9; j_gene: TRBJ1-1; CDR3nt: TGTGCCAGCAGCGACAGGGGGCGGGTAACTGAAGCTTTCTTT; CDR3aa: CASSDRGRVTEAFF
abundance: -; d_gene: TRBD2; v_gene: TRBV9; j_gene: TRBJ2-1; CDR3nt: TGTGCCAGCAGCGACAGGAGTCCGGGACTAGCGGATTACAATGAGCAGTTCTTC; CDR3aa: CASSDRSPGLADYNEQFF
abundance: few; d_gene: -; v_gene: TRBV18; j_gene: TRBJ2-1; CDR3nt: TGTGCCAGCTCACCGTCGGGGTCCAATGAGCAGTTCTTC; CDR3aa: CASSPSGSNEQFF
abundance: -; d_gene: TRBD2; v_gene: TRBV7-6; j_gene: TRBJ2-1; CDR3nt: TGTGCCAGCAGCCAACTAGCGGGACAAAACAATGAGCAGTTCTTC; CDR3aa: CASSQLAGQNNEQFF
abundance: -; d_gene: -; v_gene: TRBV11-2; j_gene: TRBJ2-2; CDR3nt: TGTGCCAGCAGCTTACCCTCGAACACCGGGGAGCTGTTTTTT; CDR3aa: CASSLPSNTGELFF
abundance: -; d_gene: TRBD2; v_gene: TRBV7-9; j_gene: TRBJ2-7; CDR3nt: TGTGCCAGCAGCCTACTAGCGGGAGGTCTCGAGCAGTACTTC; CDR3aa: CASSLLAGGLEQYF
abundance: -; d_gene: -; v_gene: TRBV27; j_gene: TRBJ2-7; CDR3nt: TGTGCCAGCAAGACTCACGGGTCCTACGAGCAGTACTTC; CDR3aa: CASKTHGSYEQYF
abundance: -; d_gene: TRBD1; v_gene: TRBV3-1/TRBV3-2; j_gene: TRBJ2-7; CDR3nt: TGTGCCAGCAGCCAAGAATGGGAGGGGACAGGGATTGAGGCGAAAGAATCCTACGAGCAGTACTTC; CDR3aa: CASSQEWEGTGIEAKESYEQYF
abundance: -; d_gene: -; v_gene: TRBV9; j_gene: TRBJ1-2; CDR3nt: TGTGCCAGCAGCGTACAGTTATCCTATGGCTACACCTTC; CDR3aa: CASSVQLSYGYTF
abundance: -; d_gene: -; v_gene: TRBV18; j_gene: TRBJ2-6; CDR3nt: TGTGCCAGCTCACCACCCAGCGTCTCTGGGGCCAACGTCCTGACTTTC; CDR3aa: CASSPPSVSGANVLTF
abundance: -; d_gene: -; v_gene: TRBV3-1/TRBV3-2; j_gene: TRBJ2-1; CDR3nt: TGTGCCAGCAGCCAAGCGGCTAGTGAAGACCATGAGCAGTTCTTC; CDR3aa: CASSQAASEDHEQFF
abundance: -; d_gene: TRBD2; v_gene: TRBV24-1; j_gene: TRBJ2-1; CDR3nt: TGTGCCACCAGTGATACCTTAGCGGGATATAACAATGAGCAGTTCTTC; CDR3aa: CATSDTLAGYNNEQFF
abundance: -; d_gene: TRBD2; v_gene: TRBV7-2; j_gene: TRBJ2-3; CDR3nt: TGTGCCAGCAGCTTAAGACTAGCGGAAACAGATACGCAGTATTTT; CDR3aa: CASSLRLAETDTQYF
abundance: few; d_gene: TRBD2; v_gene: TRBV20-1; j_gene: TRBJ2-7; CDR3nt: TGCAGTGCTAGTTTACTAGCGGGAGTACAGGGCCCTACACTCGAGCAGTACTTC; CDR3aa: CSASLLAGVQGPTLEQYF
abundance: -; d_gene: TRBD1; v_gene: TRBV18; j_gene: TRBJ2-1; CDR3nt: TGTGCCAGCTCACTCTCCCCGGCCGGGACAGCCTCCTACAATGAGCAGTTCTTC; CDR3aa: CASSLSPAGTASYNEQFF
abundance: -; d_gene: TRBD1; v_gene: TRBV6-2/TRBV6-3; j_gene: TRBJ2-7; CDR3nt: TGTGCCAGCAGTAGACAGGGAATCTACGAGCAGTACTTC; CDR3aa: CASSRQGIYEQYF
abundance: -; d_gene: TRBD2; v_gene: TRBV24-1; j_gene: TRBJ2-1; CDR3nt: TGTGCCACCAGTCCAGAGACTAGCGGGAGGGCCGGGTTTGGGCAGTTCTTC; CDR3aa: CATSPETSGRAGFGQFF
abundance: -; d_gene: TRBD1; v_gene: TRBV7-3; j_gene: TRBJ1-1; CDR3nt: TGTGCCAGCAGCTTAGGGACAGAGAACACTGAAGCTTTCTTT; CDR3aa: CASSLGTENTEAFF
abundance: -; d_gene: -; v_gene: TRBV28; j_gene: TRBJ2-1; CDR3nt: TGTGCCAGCAGTTTGGATAGCCGGTACAATGAGCAGTTCTTC; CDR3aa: CASSLDSRYNEQFF
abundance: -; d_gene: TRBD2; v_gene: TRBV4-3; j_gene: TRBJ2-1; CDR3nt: TGCGCCAGCAGCCAAACTAGCGGGGGTTACAATGAGCAGTTCTTC; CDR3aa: CASSQTSGGYNEQFF
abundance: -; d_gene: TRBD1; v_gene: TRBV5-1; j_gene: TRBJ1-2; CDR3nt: TGCGCCAGCAGCGCCGGGACAGGGATGTTCTATGGCTACACCTTC; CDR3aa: CASSAGTGMFYGYTF
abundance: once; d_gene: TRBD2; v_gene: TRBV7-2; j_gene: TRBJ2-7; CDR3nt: TGTGCCAGCAGCCAAGGAATAAGCGGGAGGTTAGGAGACGAGCAGTACTTC; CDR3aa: CASSQGISGRLGDEQYF
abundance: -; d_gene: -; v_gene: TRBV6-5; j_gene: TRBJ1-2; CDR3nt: TGTGCCAGCAGAACTGGACACAAGTCTAACTATGGCTACACCTTC; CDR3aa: CASRTGHKSNYGYTF
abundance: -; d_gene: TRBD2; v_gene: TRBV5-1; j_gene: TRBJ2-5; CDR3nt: TGCGCCAGCAGCTCGGGACTAGCGGGAGGGCCACCCTCGGGGGAGACCCAGTACTTC; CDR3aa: CASSSGLAGGPPSGETQYF
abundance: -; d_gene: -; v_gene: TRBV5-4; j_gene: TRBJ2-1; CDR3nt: TGTGCCAGCAGTCCGGGACTCTACAATGAGCAGTTCTTC; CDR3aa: CASSPGLYNEQFF
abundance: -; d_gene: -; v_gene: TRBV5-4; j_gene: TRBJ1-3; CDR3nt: TGTGCCAGCAGCCCCGGGGGAGGTTACTCTGGAAACACCATATATTTT; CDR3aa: CASSPGGGYSGNTIYF
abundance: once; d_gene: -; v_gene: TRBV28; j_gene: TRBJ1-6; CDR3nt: TGTGCCAGCAGGGGGGGGACGGCATATAATTCACCCCTCCACTTT; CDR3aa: CASRGGTAYNSPLHF
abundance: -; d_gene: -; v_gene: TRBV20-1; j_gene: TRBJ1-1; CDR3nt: TGCAGAAGAGGGAACACTGAAGCTTTCTTT; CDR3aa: CRRGNTEAFF
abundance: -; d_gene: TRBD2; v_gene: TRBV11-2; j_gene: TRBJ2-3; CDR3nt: TGTGCCAGCAGCTTTGGGCTAGCGGGAGCCTCCTTTGGAGATACGCAGTATTTT; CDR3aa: CASSFGLAGASFGDTQYF
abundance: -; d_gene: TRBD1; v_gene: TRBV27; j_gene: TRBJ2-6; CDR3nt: TGTGCCAGCGGCCGACAGGGGGCGCGGTATGGGGCCAACGTCCTGACTTTC; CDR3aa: CASGRQGARYGANVLTF
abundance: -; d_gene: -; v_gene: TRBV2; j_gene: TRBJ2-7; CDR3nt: TGTGCCAGCAGTTTACTAGCAACCTCCTACGAGCAGTACTTC; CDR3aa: CASSLLATSYEQYF
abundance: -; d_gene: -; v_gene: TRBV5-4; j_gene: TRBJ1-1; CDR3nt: TGTGCCAGCAGCTTGGCCAGAAACACTGAAGCTTTCTTT; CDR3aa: CASSLARNTEAFF
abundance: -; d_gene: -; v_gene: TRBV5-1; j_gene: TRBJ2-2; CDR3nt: TGCGCCAGCAGCCCCCAGGGCCACGGGGAGCTGTTTTTT; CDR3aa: CASSPQGHGELFF
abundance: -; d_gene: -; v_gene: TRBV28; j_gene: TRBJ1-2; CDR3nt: TGTGCCTCCGAAGCCTCCCCCCAGGGGAGATATGGCTACACCTTC; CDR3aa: CASEASPQGRYGYTF
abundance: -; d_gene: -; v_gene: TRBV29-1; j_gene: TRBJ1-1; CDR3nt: TGCAGCGTGGACAGCTACACTGAAGCTTTCTTT; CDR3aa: CSVDSYTEAFF
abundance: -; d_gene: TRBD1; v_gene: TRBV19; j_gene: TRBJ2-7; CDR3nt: TGTGCCAGCCGGGACAGGGGATTTCCTGACGAGCAGTACTTC; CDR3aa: CASRDRGFPDEQYF
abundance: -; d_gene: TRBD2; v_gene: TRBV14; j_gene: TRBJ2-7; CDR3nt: TGTGCCAGCAGCCGGACTAGCGGCCTTTCCTACGAGCAGTACTTC; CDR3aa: CASSRTSGLSYEQYF
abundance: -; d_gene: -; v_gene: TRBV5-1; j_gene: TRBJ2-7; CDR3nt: TGCGCCAGCAGCTTGGGAGACAGTACCTACGAGCAGTACTTC; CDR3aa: CASSLGDSTYEQYF